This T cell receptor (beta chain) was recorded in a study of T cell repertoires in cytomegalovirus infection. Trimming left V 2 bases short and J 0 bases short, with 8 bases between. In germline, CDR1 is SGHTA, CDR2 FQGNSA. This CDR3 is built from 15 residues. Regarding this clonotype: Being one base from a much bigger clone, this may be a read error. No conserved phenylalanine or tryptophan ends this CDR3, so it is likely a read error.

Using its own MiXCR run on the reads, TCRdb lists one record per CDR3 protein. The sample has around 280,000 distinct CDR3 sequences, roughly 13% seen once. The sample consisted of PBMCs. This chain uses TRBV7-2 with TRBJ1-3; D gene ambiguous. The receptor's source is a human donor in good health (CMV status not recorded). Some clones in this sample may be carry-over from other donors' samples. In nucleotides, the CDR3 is TGTGCCAGCAGCTTAAACAGTAACTCTGGAAACACCATATATTCT. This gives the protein CASSLNSNSGNTIYS.